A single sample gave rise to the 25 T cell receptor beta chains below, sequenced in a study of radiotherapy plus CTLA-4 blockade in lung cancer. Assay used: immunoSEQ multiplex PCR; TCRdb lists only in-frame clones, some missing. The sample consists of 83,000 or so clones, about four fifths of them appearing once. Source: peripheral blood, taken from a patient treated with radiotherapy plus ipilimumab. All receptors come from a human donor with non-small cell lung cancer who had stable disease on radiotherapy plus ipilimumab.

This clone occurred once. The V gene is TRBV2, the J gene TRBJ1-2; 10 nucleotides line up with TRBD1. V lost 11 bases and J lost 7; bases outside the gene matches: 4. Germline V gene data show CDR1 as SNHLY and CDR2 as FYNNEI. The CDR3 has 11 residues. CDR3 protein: CAVGTGAGYTF. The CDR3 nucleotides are TGTGCCGTCGGGACAGGGGCTGGCTACACCTTC.

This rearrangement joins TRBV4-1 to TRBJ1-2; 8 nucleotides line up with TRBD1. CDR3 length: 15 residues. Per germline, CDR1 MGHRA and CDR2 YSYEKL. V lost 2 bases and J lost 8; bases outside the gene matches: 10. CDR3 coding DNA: TGCGCCAGCAGCCAACCTTCTTTGACAGGGGTCGGCTACACCTTC. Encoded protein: CASSQPSLTGVGYTF.

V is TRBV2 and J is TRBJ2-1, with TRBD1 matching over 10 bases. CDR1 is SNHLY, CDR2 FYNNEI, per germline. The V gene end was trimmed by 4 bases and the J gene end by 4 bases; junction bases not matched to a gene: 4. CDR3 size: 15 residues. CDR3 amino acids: CASSVWDRGYNEQFF. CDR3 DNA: TGTGCCAGCAGTGTCTGGGACAGGGGTTACAATGAGCAGTTCTTC.

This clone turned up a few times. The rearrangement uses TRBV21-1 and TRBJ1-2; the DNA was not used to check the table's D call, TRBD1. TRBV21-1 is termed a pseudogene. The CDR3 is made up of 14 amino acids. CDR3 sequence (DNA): TGTGCCAGCAGCAACAGGTACCACAGGGTTGGCTACACCTTC. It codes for CASSNRYHRVGYTF.

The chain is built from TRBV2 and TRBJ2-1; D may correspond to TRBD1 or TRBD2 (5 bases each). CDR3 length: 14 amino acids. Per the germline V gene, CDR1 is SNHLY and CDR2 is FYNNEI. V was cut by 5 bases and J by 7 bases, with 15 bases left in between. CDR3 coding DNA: TGTGCCAGCAGTTTGTTAAGGGACCTTAATGAGCAGTTCTTC. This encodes CASSLLRDLNEQFF.

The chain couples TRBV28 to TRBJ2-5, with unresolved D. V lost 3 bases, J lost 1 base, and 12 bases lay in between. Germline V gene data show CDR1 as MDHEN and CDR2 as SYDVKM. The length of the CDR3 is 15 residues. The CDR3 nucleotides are TGTGCCAGCAGTTTCAAGGGTGCCTTCCAAGAGACCCAGTACTTC. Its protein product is CASSFKGAFQETQYF.

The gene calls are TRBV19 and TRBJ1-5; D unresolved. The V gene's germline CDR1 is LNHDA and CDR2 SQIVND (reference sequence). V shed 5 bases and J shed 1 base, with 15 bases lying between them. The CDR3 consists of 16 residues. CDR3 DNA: TGTGCCAGTAGTCCGGCCTACCCCGGGAGCAATCAGCCCCAGCATTTT. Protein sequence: CASSPAYPGSNQPQHF.

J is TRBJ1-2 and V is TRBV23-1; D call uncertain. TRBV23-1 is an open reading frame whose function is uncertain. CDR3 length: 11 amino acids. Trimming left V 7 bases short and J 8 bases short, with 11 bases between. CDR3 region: CASTLPRGYTF. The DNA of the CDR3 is TGCGCCAGCACCCTCCCCAGAGGCTACACCTTC.

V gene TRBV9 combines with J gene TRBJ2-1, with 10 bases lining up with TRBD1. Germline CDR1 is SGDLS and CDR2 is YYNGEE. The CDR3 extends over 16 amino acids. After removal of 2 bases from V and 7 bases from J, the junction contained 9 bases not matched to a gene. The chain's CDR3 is CASSVSFPGQGNEQFF. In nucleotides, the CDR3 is TGTGCCAGCAGCGTTAGCTTTCCGGGACAGGGGAATGAGCAGTTCTTC.

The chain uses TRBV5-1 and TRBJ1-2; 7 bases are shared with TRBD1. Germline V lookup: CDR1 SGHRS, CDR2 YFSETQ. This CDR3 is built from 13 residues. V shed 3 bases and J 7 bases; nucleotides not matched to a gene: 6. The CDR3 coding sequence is TGCGCCAGCAGCTCCTCAGGGGGAGGTGGCTACACCTTC. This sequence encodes CASSSSGGGGYTF.

The CDR3 DNA sequence: TGTGCCAGTAGCAAAGCGAGACAGATGAATCAGCCCCAGCATTTT. This codes for CASSKARQMNQPQHF. The genes are TRBV19 and TRBJ1-5; D may be TRBD1 (5 bases). The V end was cut by 6 bases, the J end by 4 bases, with 16 bases between. Per the germline V gene, CDR1 is LNHDA and CDR2 is SQIVND (reference sequence). This CDR3 is 15 amino acids long. The variable domain in full, completed from reference TRBV19 and TRBJ1-5, reads DGGITQSPKYLFRKEGQNVTLSCEQNLNHDAMYWYRQDPGQGLRLIYYSQIVNDFQKGDIAEGYSVSREKKESFPLTVTSAQKNPTAFYLCASSKARQMNQPQHFGDGTRLSIL.

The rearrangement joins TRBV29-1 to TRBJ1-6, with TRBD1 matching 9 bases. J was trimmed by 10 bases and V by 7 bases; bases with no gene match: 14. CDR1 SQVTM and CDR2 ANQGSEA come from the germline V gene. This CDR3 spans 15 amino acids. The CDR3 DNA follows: TGCAGCGCCAGACTTAGGACAGGGGAGGGCTCACCCCTCCACTTT. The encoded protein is CSARLRTGEGSPLHF.

In DNA form, the CDR3 reads TGTGCCAGCAGTTCGACTTTATATGGCTACACCTTC. This translates into CASSSTLYGYTF. The rearrangement links TRBV28 to TRBJ1-2, with no clear D. The germline V gene has CDR1 MDHEN and CDR2 SYDVKM. V was clipped by 4 bases and J by 5 bases, with 8 bases between them. The CDR3 length is 12 residues.

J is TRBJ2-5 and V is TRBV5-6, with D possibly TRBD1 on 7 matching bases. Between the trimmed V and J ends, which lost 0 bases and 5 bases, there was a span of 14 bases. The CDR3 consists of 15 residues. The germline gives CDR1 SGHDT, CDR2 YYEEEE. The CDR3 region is CASSLGRGRMETQYF. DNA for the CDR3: TGTGCCAGCAGCTTGGGGAGGGGGCGGATGGAGACCCAGTACTTC.

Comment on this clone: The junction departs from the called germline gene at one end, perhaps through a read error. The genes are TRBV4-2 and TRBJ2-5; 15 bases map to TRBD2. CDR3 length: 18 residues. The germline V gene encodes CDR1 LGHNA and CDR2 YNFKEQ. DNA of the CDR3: TGTGCCAGCAGCCAAGAGCCGGGACTAGCGGGAGGAGATGGGACCCAGCACTTC. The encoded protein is CASSQEPGLAGGDGTQHF.

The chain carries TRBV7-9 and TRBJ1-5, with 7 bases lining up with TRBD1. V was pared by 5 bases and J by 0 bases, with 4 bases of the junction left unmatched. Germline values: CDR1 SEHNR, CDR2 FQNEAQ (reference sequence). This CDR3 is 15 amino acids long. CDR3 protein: CASSGTVNSNQPQHF. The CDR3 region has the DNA TGTGCCAGCAGCGGGACAGTGAATAGCAATCAGCCCCAGCATTTT.

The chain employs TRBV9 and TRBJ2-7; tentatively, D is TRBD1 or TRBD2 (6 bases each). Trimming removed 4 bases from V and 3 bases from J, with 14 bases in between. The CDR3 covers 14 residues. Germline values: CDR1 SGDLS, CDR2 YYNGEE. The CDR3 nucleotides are TGTGCCAGCAGCTCCCGTGGAGGGGGCTACGAGCAGTACTTC. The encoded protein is CASSSRGGGYEQYF.

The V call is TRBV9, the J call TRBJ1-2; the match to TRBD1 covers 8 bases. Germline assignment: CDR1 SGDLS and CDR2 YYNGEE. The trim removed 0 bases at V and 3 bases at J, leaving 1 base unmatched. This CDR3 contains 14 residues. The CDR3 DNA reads TGTGCCAGCAGCGTAGCGACAGGGGACTATGGCTACACCTTC. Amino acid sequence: CASSVATGDYGYTF. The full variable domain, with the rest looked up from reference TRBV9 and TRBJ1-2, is DSGVTQTPKHLITATGQRVTLRCSPRSGDLSVYWYQQSLDQGLQFLIQYYNGEERAKGNILERFSAQQFPDLHSELNLSSLELGDSALYFCASSVATGDYGYTFGSGTRLTVV.

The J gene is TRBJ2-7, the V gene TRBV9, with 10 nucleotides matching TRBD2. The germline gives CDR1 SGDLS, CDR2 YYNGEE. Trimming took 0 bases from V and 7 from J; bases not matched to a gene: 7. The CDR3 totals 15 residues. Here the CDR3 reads CASSVEGLAGVEQYF. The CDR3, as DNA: TGTGCCAGCAGCGTAGAAGGTCTAGCGGGGGTAGAGCAGTACTTC.

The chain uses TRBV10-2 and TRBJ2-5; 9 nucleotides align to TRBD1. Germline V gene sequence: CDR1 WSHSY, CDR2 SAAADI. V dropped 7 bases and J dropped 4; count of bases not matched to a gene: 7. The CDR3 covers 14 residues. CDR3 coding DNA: TGCGCCAGCAATGGGGGGACAGGGAGAGAGACCCAGTACTTC. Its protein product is CASNGGTGRETQYF.

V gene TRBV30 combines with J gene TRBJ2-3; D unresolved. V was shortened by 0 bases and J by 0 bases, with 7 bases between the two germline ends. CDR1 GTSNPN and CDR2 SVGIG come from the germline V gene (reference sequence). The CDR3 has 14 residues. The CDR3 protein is CAWSVGQSTDTQYF. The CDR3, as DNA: TGTGCCTGGAGTGTCGGTCAGAGCACAGATACGCAGTATTTT.

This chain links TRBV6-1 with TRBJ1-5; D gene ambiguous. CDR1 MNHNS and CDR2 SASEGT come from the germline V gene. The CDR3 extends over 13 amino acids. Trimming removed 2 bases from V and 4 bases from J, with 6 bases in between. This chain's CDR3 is CASSERGNQPQHF. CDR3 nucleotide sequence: TGTGCCAGCAGTGAAAGAGGGAATCAGCCCCAGCATTTT.

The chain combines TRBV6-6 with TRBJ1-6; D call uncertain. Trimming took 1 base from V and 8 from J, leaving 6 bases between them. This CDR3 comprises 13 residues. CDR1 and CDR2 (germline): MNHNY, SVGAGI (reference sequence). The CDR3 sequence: CASSYLADSPLHF. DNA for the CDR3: TGTGCCAGCAGTTACTTGGCGGATTCACCCCTCCACTTT.

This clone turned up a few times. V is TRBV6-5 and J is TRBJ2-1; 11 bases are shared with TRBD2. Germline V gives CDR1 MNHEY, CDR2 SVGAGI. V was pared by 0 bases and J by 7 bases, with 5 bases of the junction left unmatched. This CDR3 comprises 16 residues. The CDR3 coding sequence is TGTGCCAGCAGTTACTCGATCACTAGCGGGAGAAATGAGCAGTTCTTC. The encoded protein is CASSYSITSGRNEQFF.

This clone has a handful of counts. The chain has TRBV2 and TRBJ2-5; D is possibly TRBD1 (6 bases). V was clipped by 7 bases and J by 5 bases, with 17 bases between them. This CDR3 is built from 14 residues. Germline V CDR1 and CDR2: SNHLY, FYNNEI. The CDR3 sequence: CASTARGIFETQYF. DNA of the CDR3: TGTGCCAGCACGGCCAGGGGAATTTTCGAGACCCAGTACTTC.